A selection of T cell receptor beta chains follows, all from one sample in a study of T cell repertoires in cytomegalovirus infection. TCRdb fed the reads into MiXCR, producing one record per CDR3 protein. The sample includes 100,000 or so distinct CDR3 sequences, 20% to 30% seen only once; the top ten take about two fifths. Sequencing was performed on CD8+ T cells from PBMCs. The receptors originated from a human donor in good health (CMV status not recorded). Some clones in this sample may be carry-over from other donors' samples. CDR3s include the opening cysteine and the closing phenylalanine or tryptophan. The D gene is left open where the match is weak. Not every row has a clone size; where given, it reads once, few, many or a size class.

size: many
J: TRBJ1-1
D: .
V: TRBV28
CDR3: CASSLPTDRTTEAFF
DNA: TGTGCCAGCAGTTTACCCACTGACAGGACCACTGAAGCTTTCTTT

size: .
J: TRBJ2-7
D: .
V: TRBV4-2
CDR3: CASSQEYGSYEQYF
DNA: TGTGCCAGCAGCCAAGAATACGGCAGCTACGAGCAGTACTTC

size: few
J: TRBJ2-7
D: TRBD2
V: TRBV7-8
CDR3: CASSTFQGLVREQYF
DNA: TGTGCCAGCAGCACATTCCAGGGACTAGTTCGCGAGCAGTACTTC

size: many
J: TRBJ1-5
D: .
V: TRBV7-2
CDR3: CASSLDGQANQPQHF
DNA: TGTGCCAGCAGCCTAGACGGGCAGGCCAATCAGCCCCAGCATTTT

size: .
J: TRBJ1-2
D: .
V: TRBV20-1
CDR3: CSTAKGGTYGYTF
DNA: TGCAGTACCGCGAAGGGAGGGACCTATGGCTACACCTTC

size: few
J: TRBJ2-7
D: TRBD2
V: TRBV29-1
CDR3: CSVWTSGNEQYF
DNA: TGCAGCGTTTGGACTAGCGGGAACGAGCAGTACTTC

size: .
J: TRBJ2-3
D: TRBD2
V: TRBV5-4
CDR3: CASSWGLVGSTDTQYF
DNA: TGTGCCAGCAGCTGGGGACTAGTCGGTAGCACAGATACGCAGTATTTT

size: .
J: TRBJ1-2
D: TRBD1
V: TRBV29-1
CDR3: CSVEPVDRGSDYGYTF
DNA: TGCAGCGTTGAGCCCGTGGACAGGGGGTCCGACTATGGCTACACCTTC

size: .
J: TRBJ2-5
D: .
V: TRBV11-2
CDR3: CASSLGGAAGETQYF
DNA: TGTGCCAGCAGCTTGGGGGGAGCGGCGGGCGAGACCCAGTACTTC

size: .
J: TRBJ1-1
D: .
V: TRBV5-1
CDR3: CASSLLTGPSSTEAFF
DNA: TGCGCCAGCAGCTTATTAACCGGTCCCTCGAGCACTGAAGCTTTCTTT

size: .
J: TRBJ2-5
D: .
V: TRBV10-3
CDR3: CAISESAREETQYF
DNA: TGTGCCATCAGTGAGTCGGCACGTGAAGAGACCCAGTACTTC

size: .
J: TRBJ2-3
D: .
V: TRBV20-1
CDR3: CSARDGGAVTDTQYF
DNA: TGCAGTGCTAGGGATGGAGGGGCAGTCACAGATACGCAGTATTTT

size: many
J: TRBJ1-2
D: TRBD1
V: TRBV4-1
CDR3: CASSQDRMTGRYTF
DNA: TGCGCCAGCAGCCAAGATCGAATGACAGGGAGGTACACCTTC

size: .
J: TRBJ1-2
D: TRBD1
V: TRBV29-1
CDR3: CSAGPGGLPADYGYTF
DNA: TGCAGCGCGGGGCCAGGGGGACTACCGGCGGACTATGGCTACACCTTC

size: .
J: TRBJ1-2
D: .
V: TRBV2
CDR3: CASAQDITRGGYTF
DNA: TGTGCCAGCGCACAGGACATAACGAGGGGTGGCTACACCTTC

size: few
J: TRBJ1-1
D: .
V: TRBV27
CDR3: CASSLGARNTEAFF
DNA: TGTGCCAGCAGTTTAGGGGCGCGGAACACTGAAGCTTTCTTT